This T cell receptor (beta chain) was recovered during a study of T cells after yellow fever vaccination. Overall study findings and caveats: Most clones from primary vaccination resurfaced after the booster (around 95% CD4, approximately 88% CD8). It was a small share of clonotypes that appeared in both CD4 and CD8 compartments.

Trimming cost V 0 bases and J 3 bases, with 15 bases left between them. Germline-derived CDR1 and CDR2 are DFQATT and SNEGSKA (reference sequence). The CDR3 totals 17 residues. TCRdb ran MiXCR on the 5' RACE reads and lists one entry per CDR3 protein. The sample has about 300,000 distinct CDR3 sequences, approximately 3.9% seen once. This clonotype has a handful of counts. Its cognate antigen is unknown. This chain joins TRBV20-1 and TRBJ1-6; D ambiguous. The specimen comprised PBMCs, sampled 5 days after the yellow fever booster vaccination. The receptor was derived from a man aged 18 to 29 who received the YFV17D yellow fever vaccine. CDR3 loop: CSARDRKGFIYNSPLHF. The DNA for the CDR3 is TGCAGTGCTAGAGATCGGAAGGGTTTCATCTATAATTCACCCCTCCACTTT.